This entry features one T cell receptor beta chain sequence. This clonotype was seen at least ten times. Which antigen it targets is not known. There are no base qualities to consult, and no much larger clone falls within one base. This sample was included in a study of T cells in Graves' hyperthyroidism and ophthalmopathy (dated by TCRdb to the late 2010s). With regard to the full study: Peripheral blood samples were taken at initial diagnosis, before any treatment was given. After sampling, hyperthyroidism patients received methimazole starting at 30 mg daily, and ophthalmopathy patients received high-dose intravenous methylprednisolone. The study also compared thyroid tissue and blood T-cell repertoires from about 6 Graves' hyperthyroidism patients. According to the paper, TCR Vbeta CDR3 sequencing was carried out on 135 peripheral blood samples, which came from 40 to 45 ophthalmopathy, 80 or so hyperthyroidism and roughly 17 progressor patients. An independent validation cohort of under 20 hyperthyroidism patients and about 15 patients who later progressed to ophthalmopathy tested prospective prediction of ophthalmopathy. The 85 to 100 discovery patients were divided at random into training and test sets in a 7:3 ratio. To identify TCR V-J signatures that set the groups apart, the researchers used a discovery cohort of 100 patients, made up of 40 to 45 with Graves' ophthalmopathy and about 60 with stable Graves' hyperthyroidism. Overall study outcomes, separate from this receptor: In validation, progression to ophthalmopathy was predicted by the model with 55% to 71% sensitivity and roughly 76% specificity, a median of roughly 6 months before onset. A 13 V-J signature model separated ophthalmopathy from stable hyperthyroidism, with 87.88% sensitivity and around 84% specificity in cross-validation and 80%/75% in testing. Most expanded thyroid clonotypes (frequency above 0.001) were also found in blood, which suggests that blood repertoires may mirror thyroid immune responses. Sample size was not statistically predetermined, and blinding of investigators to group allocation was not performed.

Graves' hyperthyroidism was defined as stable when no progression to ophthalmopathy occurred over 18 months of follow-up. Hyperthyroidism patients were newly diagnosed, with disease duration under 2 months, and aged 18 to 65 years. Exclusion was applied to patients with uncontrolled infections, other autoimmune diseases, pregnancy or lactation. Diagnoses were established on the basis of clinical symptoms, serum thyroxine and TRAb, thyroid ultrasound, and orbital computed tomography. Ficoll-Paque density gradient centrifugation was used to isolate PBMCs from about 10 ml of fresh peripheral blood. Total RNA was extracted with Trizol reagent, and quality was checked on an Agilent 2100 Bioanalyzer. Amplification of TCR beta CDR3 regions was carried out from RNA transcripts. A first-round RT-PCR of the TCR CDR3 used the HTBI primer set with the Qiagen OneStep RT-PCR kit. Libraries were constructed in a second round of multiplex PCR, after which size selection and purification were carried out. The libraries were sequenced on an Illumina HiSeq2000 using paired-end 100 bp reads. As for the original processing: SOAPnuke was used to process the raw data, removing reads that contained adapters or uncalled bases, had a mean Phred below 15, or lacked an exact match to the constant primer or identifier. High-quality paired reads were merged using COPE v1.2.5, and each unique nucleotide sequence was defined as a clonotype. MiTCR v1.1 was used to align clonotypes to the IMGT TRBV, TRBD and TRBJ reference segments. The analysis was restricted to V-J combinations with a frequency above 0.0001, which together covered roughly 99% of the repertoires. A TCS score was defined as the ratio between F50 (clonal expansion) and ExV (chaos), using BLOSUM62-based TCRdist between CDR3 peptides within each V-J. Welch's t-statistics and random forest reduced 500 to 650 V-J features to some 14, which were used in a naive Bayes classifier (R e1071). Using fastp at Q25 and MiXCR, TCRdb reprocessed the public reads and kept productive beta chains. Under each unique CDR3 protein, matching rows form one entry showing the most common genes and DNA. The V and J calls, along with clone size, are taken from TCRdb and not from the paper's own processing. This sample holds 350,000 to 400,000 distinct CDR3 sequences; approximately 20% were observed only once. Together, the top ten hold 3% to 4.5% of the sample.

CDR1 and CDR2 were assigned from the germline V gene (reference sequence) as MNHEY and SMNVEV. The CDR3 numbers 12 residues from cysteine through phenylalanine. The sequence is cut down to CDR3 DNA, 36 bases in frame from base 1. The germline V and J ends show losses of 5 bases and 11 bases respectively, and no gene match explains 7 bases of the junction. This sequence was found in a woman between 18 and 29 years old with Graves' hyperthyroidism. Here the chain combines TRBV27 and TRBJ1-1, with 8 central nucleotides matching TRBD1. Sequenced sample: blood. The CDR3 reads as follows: CASSLQGGGAFF. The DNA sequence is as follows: TGTGCCAGCAGTCTACAGGGGGGGGGCGCTTTCTTT.